The 7 T cell receptor beta chains in this list originate from one sample, sequenced in a study of T cell responses to AZD1222 COVID-19 vaccine. The data were produced by immunoSEQ multiplex PCR, yet TCRdb's version contains in-frame clones alone and is incomplete. The data hold 180,000 or so clones, with around nine tenths observed a single time. Sequenced here: peripheral blood, sampled 28 days after the second AZD1222 dose. The receptors here all came from an adult who received the AZD1222 COVID-19 vaccine.

This chain uses TRBV11-2 with TRBJ2-5, with D hard to call. The V end was cut by 5 bases, the J end by 2 bases, with 15 bases between. The germline CDR1 and CDR2 sequences are SGHAT and FQNNGV. CDR3 length: 15 amino acids. CDR3: CASSPMNSPQETQYF. CDR3 bases: TGTGCCAGCAGCCCTATGAACTCGCCACAAGAGACCCAGTACTTC.

This chain connects TRBV18 to TRBJ1-1, with TRBD1 identical over 10 bases. Germline CDR1 reads KGHSH; CDR2 reads LQKENI. V shed 3 bases and J 6 bases; nucleotides not matched to a gene: 1. CDR3 length equals 13 residues. The DNA for the CDR3 is TGTGCCAGCTCACCGGGACAGGGGTCTGAAGCTTTCTTT. Protein sequence: CASSPGQGSEAFF.

The chain is built from TRBV27 and TRBJ1-1; D gene uncertain. The CDR3 spans 13 residues. Germline V lookup: CDR1 MNHEY, CDR2 SMNVEV (reference sequence). Deletions cut 5 bases from V and 0 bases from J, with 7 bases between. The CDR3 region has the DNA TGTGCCAGCAGTATTCACATGAACACTGAAGCTTTCTTT. It codes for CASSIHMNTEAFF.

The V and J genes are TRBV14 and TRBJ1-3; D is ambiguous. The germline V gene encodes CDR1 SGHDN and CDR2 FVKESK. V lost 4 bases to trimming and J lost 4 bases, with 14 bases between them. This CDR3 has 15 residues. CDR3 region: CASSPLRGRGNTIYF. The CDR3 nucleotides are TGTGCCAGCAGCCCGCTCCGTGGCCGGGGAAACACCATATATTTT.

V is TRBV21-1 and J is TRBJ1-1; TRBD1 is the table's D call, not checked against the DNA. TRBV21-1 counts as a pseudogene. The CDR3 runs to 13 residues. CDR3 loop: CASSKSQGALAFF. In DNA, the CDR3 is TGTGCCAGCAGCAAGTCACAGGGGGCCTTAGCTTTCTTT.

The J gene is TRBJ2-1, the V gene TRBV3-1 (or the pseudogene TRBV3-2); D could derive from TRBD1 or TRBD2 (5 bases each). Germline V gene lookup returns CDR1 LGHDT and CDR2 YNNKEL (reference sequence). CDR3 size: 15 residues. V dropped 0 bases and J dropped 2 bases, with 8 bases sitting between them. The CDR3 DNA follows: TGTGCCAGCAGCCAAGATAGGGGAGCCTACAATGAGCAGTTCTTC. Its translation is CASSQDRGAYNEQFF.

This clone was observed a single time. The rearrangement uses TRBV7-9 and TRBJ2-3; 9 bases fit TRBD1. Germline V gives CDR1 SEHNR, CDR2 FQNEAQ (reference sequence). Trimming at V came to 6 bases and at J to 3 bases, leaving 7 bases not matched to a gene. CDR3 size: 15 residues. CDR3 in DNA: TGTGCCAGCAGTAGAACGGGACAGGGAACAGATACGCAGTATTTT. It is translated as CASSRTGQGTDTQYF.